This paragraph covers one TCR beta chain sequence. The antigen remains undetermined. The entry originates in a study of cytomegalovirus exposure and HLA in healthy donors. Findings and caveats of the study: In a later analysis, specific HLA alleles were associated with some 16,000 TCR beta sequences at a 0.05 false discovery rate.

The PCR made use of 60 Vbeta and 13 Jbeta primers. Sequencing was performed with immunoSEQ multiplex PCR; in TCRdb, only in-frame clones are kept and a portion is missing. The sample lists 90,000 to 110,000 clones; about 86% were seen once. This clonotype originated in a woman under 40 in good health and CMV-seronegative. The specimen was PBMCs.

The CDR3, as DNA: TGTGCCAGCAGCTCCGGACTAACCACAGATACGCAGTATTTT. The encoded protein is CASSSGLTTDTQYF. This chain connects TRBV5-5 to TRBJ2-3, with D perhaps TRBD2 (6 bases). This CDR3 comprises 14 residues. Trimming removed 3 bases at V and 2 bases at J, with 10 bases between. CDR1 is SGHKS, CDR2 YYEKEE, per germline (reference sequence).